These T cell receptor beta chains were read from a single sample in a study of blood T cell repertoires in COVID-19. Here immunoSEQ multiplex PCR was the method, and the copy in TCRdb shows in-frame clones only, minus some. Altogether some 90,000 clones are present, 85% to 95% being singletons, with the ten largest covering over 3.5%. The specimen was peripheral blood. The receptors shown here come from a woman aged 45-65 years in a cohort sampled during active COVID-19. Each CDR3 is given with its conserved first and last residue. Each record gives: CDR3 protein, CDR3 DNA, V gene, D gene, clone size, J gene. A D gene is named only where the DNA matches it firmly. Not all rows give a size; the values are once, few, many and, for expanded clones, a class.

CDR3 protein: CASSPGTGEFYEQYF
CDR3 DNA: TGTGCCAGCTCACCCGGGACAGGGGAGTTCTACGAGCAGTACTTC
V gene: TRBV18
D gene: TRBD1
clone size: few
J gene: TRBJ2-7

CDR3 protein: CASSLQDNQETQYF
CDR3 DNA: TGCGCCAGCAGCCTACAGGATAACCAAGAGACCCAGTACTTC
V gene: TRBV5-1
D gene: .
clone size: .
J gene: TRBJ2-5

CDR3 protein: CAIGSGGSYNEQFF
CDR3 DNA: TGTGCCATCGGTAGCGGGGGTTCCTACAATGAGCAGTTCTTC
V gene: TRBV10-3
D gene: TRBD2
clone size: .
J gene: TRBJ2-1

CDR3 protein: CASSSGRAQNEQFF
CDR3 DNA: TGTGCCAGCAGTAGCGGGAGGGCCCAGAATGAGCAGTTCTTC
V gene: TRBV6-5
D gene: TRBD2
clone size: .
J gene: TRBJ2-1

CDR3 protein: CASSLIGQSLKGQGADYSNQPQHF
CDR3 DNA: TGTGCCAGCAGCTTAATTGGCCAATCCCTTAAAGGACAGGGGGCCGACTATAGCAATCAGCCCCAGCATTTT
V gene: TRBV7-3
D gene: TRBD1
clone size: .
J gene: TRBJ1-5

CDR3 protein: CASSLGQFYEQYF
CDR3 DNA: TGTGCCAGCAGCTTAGGGCAGTTTTACGAGCAGTACTTC
V gene: TRBV7-8
D gene: .
clone size: .
J gene: TRBJ2-7

CDR3 protein: CATQGDTGELFF
CDR3 DNA: TGTGCCACACAGGGTGACACCGGGGAGCTGTTTTTT
V gene: TRBV19
D gene: .
clone size: .
J gene: TRBJ2-2

CDR3 protein: CASSLVSGMGETQYF
CDR3 DNA: TGTGCCAGCAGCTTAGTTTCAGGGATGGGAGAGACCCAGTACTTC
V gene: TRBV7-2
D gene: .
clone size: .
J gene: TRBJ2-5

CDR3 protein: CATSQTGGNTEAFF
CDR3 DNA: TGTGCCACCAGCCAGACAGGGGGAAACACTGAAGCTTTCTTT
V gene: TRBV24-1
D gene: TRBD1
clone size: .
J gene: TRBJ1-1

CDR3 protein: CAISEEGNTEAFF
CDR3 DNA: TGTGCCATCAGTGAGGAGGGGAACACTGAAGCTTTCTTT
V gene: TRBV10-3
D gene: .
clone size: .
J gene: TRBJ1-1

CDR3 protein: CASSLTPGLEATGELFF
CDR3 DNA: TGTGCCAGCAGCTTGACACCGGGACTAGAGGCCACCGGGGAGCTGTTTTTT
V gene: TRBV5-6
D gene: TRBD2
clone size: .
J gene: TRBJ2-2

CDR3 protein: CASGQDTVQPQHF
CDR3 DNA: TGTGCCAGCGGACAGGACACTGTACAGCCCCAGCATTTT
V gene: TRBV28
D gene: TRBD1
clone size: once
J gene: TRBJ1-5

CDR3 protein: CASSPRQGVFF
CDR3 DNA: TGTGCCAGCTCACCCCGGCAGGGGGTGTTCTTC
V gene: TRBV18
D gene: TRBD1
clone size: .
J gene: TRBJ2-1

CDR3 protein: CATSEVPASPLHF
CDR3 DNA: TGCGCCACCTCGGAGGTGCCCGCCTCACCCCTCCACTTT
V gene: TRBV10-2
D gene: .
clone size: .
J gene: TRBJ1-6

CDR3 protein: CSASGETEAFF
CDR3 DNA: TGCAGTGCATCAGGGGAAACTGAAGCTTTCTTT
V gene: TRBV20-1
D gene: .
clone size: .
J gene: TRBJ1-1

CDR3 protein: CASSTLAGGQETQYF
CDR3 DNA: TGTGCCAGCTCAACACTAGCGGGGGGGCAAGAGACCCAGTACTTC
V gene: TRBV18
D gene: TRBD2
clone size: .
J gene: TRBJ2-5

CDR3 protein: CASSRTPAGGIAKNIQYF
CDR3 DNA: TGCGCCAGCAGCCGCACTCCCGCAGGGGGAATCGCCAAAAACATTCAGTACTTC
V gene: TRBV4-1
D gene: TRBD1
clone size: .
J gene: TRBJ2-4

CDR3 protein: CASSESGVGVRDTQYF
CDR3 DNA: TGTGCCAGCAGTGAATCGGGTGTAGGGGTTAGAGATACGCAGTATTTT
V gene: TRBV25-1
D gene: .
clone size: .
J gene: TRBJ2-3

CDR3 protein: CASSSTLAGKYEQYF
CDR3 DNA: TGTGCCAGTAGTTCCACTTTAGCGGGCAAATACGAGCAGTACTTC
V gene: TRBV19
D gene: TRBD2
clone size: .
J gene: TRBJ2-7

CDR3 protein: CASSLAPSGGAIEQFF
CDR3 DNA: TGTGCCAGCAGCTTAGCCCCTAGCGGGGGGGCGATTGAGCAGTTCTTC
V gene: TRBV11-2
D gene: TRBD2
clone size: .
J gene: TRBJ2-1

CDR3 protein: CASSSGGKNYGYTF
CDR3 DNA: TGCGCCAGCAGCTCCGGCGGTAAAAACTATGGCTACACCTTC
V gene: TRBV5-1
D gene: .
clone size: .
J gene: TRBJ1-2

CDR3 protein: CASKLGTASNQPQHF
CDR3 DNA: TGTGCCAGCAAACTAGGGACAGCTAGCAATCAGCCCCAGCATTTT
V gene: TRBV27
D gene: TRBD1
clone size: .
J gene: TRBJ1-5

CDR3 protein: CASSPLWTSVNYNEQFF
CDR3 DNA: TGTGCCAGCAGCCCCCTTTGGACTAGCGTTAATTACAATGAGCAGTTCTTC
V gene: TRBV11-2
D gene: TRBD2
clone size: .
J gene: TRBJ2-1

CDR3 protein: CASSTYRTVYNEQFF
CDR3 DNA: TGTGCCAGTAGTACCTACCGGACAGTTTACAATGAGCAGTTCTTC
V gene: TRBV19
D gene: .
clone size: .
J gene: TRBJ2-1

CDR3 protein: CASRPQGRSNEQFF
CDR3 DNA: TGTGCCAGCAGGCCACAGGGAAGAAGCAATGAGCAGTTCTTC
V gene: TRBV28
D gene: .
clone size: .
J gene: TRBJ2-1

CDR3 protein: CASSSRGSTDTQYF
CDR3 DNA: TGTGCCAGCAGCAGCCGGGGGAGCACAGATACGCAGTATTTT
V gene: TRBV5-8
D gene: .
clone size: .
J gene: TRBJ2-3

CDR3 protein: CASSLFLGLGQPQHF
CDR3 DNA: TGTGCCAGCAGTTTATTCTTGGGGCTGGGTCAGCCCCAGCATTTT
V gene: TRBV28
D gene: .
clone size: .
J gene: TRBJ1-5

CDR3 protein: CASSYDAGLTNTEAFF
CDR3 DNA: TGTGCCAGCAGTTACGACGCGGGACTTACGAACACTGAAGCTTTCTTT
V gene: TRBV5-5
D gene: .
clone size: once
J gene: TRBJ1-1

CDR3 protein: CAWSSGTRVTF
CDR3 DNA: TGTGCCTGGAGCTCCGGGACACGTGTTACCTTC
V gene: TRBV30
D gene: .
clone size: once
J gene: TRBJ1-2

CDR3 protein: CASIQRAPYKQYF
CDR3 DNA: TGTGCCAGCATCCAGCGGGCGCCTTATAAGCAGTACTTC
V gene: TRBV28
D gene: .
clone size: .
J gene: TRBJ2-7

CDR3 protein: CASSHLQGAGEKLFF
CDR3 DNA: TGTGCCAGCAGCCATTTACAGGGGGCCGGAGAAAAACTGTTTTTT
V gene: TRBV3-1/TRBV3-2
D gene: TRBD1
clone size: .
J gene: TRBJ1-4

CDR3 protein: CASYGIAGVQETQYF
CDR3 DNA: TGCGCCAGCTATGGTATAGCGGGGGTTCAAGAGACCCAGTACTTC
V gene: TRBV5-1
D gene: TRBD2
clone size: .
J gene: TRBJ2-5